Listed below are T cell receptor beta chains from one sample, sequenced in a study of control samples from healthy donors and cancer patients. This table comes from immunoSEQ multiplex PCR, and its TCRdb copy is limited to in-frame clones, with some not included. The sample yields roughly 370,000 clones, 75% to 95% seen once. The sequencing sample was made of PBMCs. Receptors were obtained from a man aged 35-49 years with head and neck cancer. Each CDR3 is given with its conserved first and last residue. Each record gives: D gene, clone size, J gene, V gene, CDR3 protein, CDR3 DNA. The D gene is left open where the match is weak. The size of a clone is reported for some rows only, either as once, few or many, or as a class for expanded clones.

D: TRBD1; size: NA; J: TRBJ2-1; V: TRBV7-9; CDR3: CASSFYRGIQNEQFF; DNA: TGTGCCAGCAGCTTTTACAGGGGGATCCAGAATGAGCAGTTCTTC
D: NA; size: NA; J: TRBJ1-2; V: TRBV24-1; CDR3: CATSMGLSYGYTF; DNA: TGTGCCACCAGTATGGGGTTGAGCTATGGCTACACCTTC
D: NA; size: NA; J: TRBJ2-5; V: TRBV29-1; CDR3: CSAEGGGLQETQYF; DNA: TGCAGCGCAGAAGGGGGAGGGCTCCAAGAGACCCAGTACTTC
D: NA; size: NA; J: TRBJ2-2; V: TRBV2; CDR3: CASGVGVLGTGELFF; DNA: TGTGCCAGCGGGGTCGGGGTATTAGGCACCGGGGAGCTGTTTTTT
D: TRBD1; size: NA; J: TRBJ2-1; V: TRBV19; CDR3: CASSIETGTAYNEQFF; DNA: TGTGCCAGTAGTATAGAGACAGGGACGGCCTACAATGAGCAGTTCTTC
D: NA; size: once; J: TRBJ1-5; V: TRBV19; CDR3: CASSRAGNQPQHF; DNA: TGTGCCAGTAGTAGGGCTGGCAATCAGCCCCAGCATTTT
D: TRBD2; size: NA; J: TRBJ2-3; V: TRBV5-6; CDR3: CASTQGRTSGTDTQYF; DNA: TGTGCCAGCACCCAAGGGCGGACTAGCGGCACAGATACGCAGTATTTT
D: NA; size: NA; J: TRBJ2-3; V: TRBV19; CDR3: CASSRNTDTQYF; DNA: TGTGCCAGTAGTCGCAACACAGATACGCAGTATTTT
D: NA; size: NA; J: TRBJ1-2; V: TRBV28; CDR3: CASGTGFFYGYTF; DNA: TGTGCCAGCGGTACAGGATTCTTCTATGGCTACACCTTC
D: TRBD2; size: NA; J: TRBJ2-2; V: TRBV5-4; CDR3: CASSSEVAGGITGELFF; DNA: TGTGCCAGCAGCTCGGAGGTAGCGGGGGGGATCACCGGGGAGCTGTTTTTT
D: NA; size: NA; J: TRBJ1-6; V: TRBV6-6; CDR3: CASSASRGDNSPLHF; DNA: TGTGCCAGCAGTGCCTCGCGCGGGGATAATTCACCCCTCCACTTT
D: NA; size: NA; J: TRBJ2-7; V: TRBV30; CDR3: CAWSVYGVTYEQYF; DNA: TGTGCCTGGAGTGTGTACGGGGTAACCTACGAGCAGTACTTC
D: NA; size: NA; J: TRBJ2-7; V: TRBV5-8; CDR3: CASSHGPSPRYEQYF; DNA: TGTGCCAGCAGCCATGGACCTTCCCCCCGTTACGAGCAGTACTTC
D: NA; size: NA; J: TRBJ2-7; V: TRBV11-2; CDR3: CASSPLTGYLPYEQYF; DNA: TGTGCCAGCAGCCCCCTGACAGGTTATCTACCGTACGAGCAGTACTTC
D: NA; size: NA; J: TRBJ2-5; V: TRBV28; CDR3: CASSWRGLYQETQYF; DNA: TGTGCCAGCAGTTGGCGGGGGCTGTACCAAGAGACCCAGTACTTC
D: TRBD1; size: NA; J: TRBJ1-4; V: TRBV28; CDR3: CASSPNEGAGVEKLFF; DNA: TGTGCCAGCAGCCCAAACGAGGGGGCAGGTGTTGAAAAACTGTTTTTT
D: NA; size: NA; J: TRBJ1-6; V: TRBV7-8; CDR3: CASTKTRDPYSPLHF; DNA: TGTGCCAGCACCAAAACCAGGGACCCCTATTCACCCCTCCACTTT
D: NA; size: NA; J: TRBJ1-5; V: TRBV19; CDR3: CASSIVNLVRDTSNQPQHF; DNA: TGTGCCAGTAGTATAGTCAACCTGGTAAGGGACACCAGCAATCAGCCCCAGCATTTT
D: TRBD1; size: NA; J: TRBJ2-7; V: TRBV4-2; CDR3: CASSQDGGQDYEQYF; DNA: TGTGCCAGCAGCCAAGATGGGGGACAGGACTACGAGCAGTACTTC